The present entry profiles one T cell receptor (beta chain) with its context. Many counts were recorded for this clonotype. This receptor's antigen is unknown. No much larger clone exists at a distance of one base, and base qualities are not known. The data were taken from a study of low-dose radiotherapy and immunotherapy resistance in tumors (dated by TCRdb to the early 2020s). Some background on the complete study: In Cohort 1, 0.5 Gy per fraction was delivered every 2 weeks, and a total PTV dose of 6.5 Gy was prescribed. Cohort 2 received 1 Gy per fraction every two weeks, with a total of 13 Gy over 26 weeks. Patients were given nivolumab as a 240 mg flat dose every two weeks and ipilimumab at 1 mg/kg every six weeks, with both drugs delivered intravenously. Every two weeks, patients got intravenous cyclophosphamide at 200 mg/m2, given one day ahead of each radiation and immunotherapy administration. Patients took aspirin 300 mg orally once daily for four cycles, starting on cycle 1 day 1. Trial participants were not randomized into treatment groups. The translational analysis covered eight patients: three from the first dose cohort and the first five from the second dose cohort.

Interpreted using the paper, the time point label stands for: before trial treatment. The donors took part in RACIN, a single-arm, phase I, dose-escalation trial that combined nivolumab, ipilimumab, aspirin, low-dose cyclophosphamide and low-dose radiotherapy. To be eligible, a patient needed to have an advanced solid tumor that was TIL-negative. The instrument was an Illumina HiSeq 2500. First-strand cDNA was synthesized using Superscript III and a set of TRAV- and TRBV-specific primers, so that both TCRalpha and TCRbeta chains were covered. TCRs were amplified with Phusion for about 22 PCR cycles using a constant-region primer together with the adapter attached to the V primers. The isolated mRNA was amplified using the MessageAmp II aRNA Amplification Kit, with in vitro transcription performed for about 16 hours at 37 degrees C. mRNA for TCR sequencing was isolated with the Dynabeads mRNA DIRECT Purification Kit. Indexed Illumina adapters were added in a second roughly 25-cycle Phusion PCR, and the resulting products were purified with AMPure XP beads. The paper's data handling went like this. Using custom Perl scripts, TCR sequences that encoded the same protein were pooled, out-of-frame sequences were dropped, and the abundance of each clonotype was calculated. TCR sequences supported by only a single read were excluded from analysis. Shannon entropy, Gini index, clonality, richness, and the frequency of TCRs shared between repertoires were included as repertoire metrics. TCRdb reprocessing: public reads trimmed at Q25 with fastp, clones called with MiXCR, in-frame beta chains kept. When rows share a CDR3 protein, they turn into one entry using the most common DNA and genes. In this record, the V and J calls reflect TCRdb's handling and not the investigators' own analysis. Within this sample are fewer than 90,000 distinct CDR3 sequences, with less than 35% of them counted one time only. Roughly 11% of the sample is held by the ten biggest clonotypes.

Sample: PBMCs, taken before treatment. The origin of this receptor is a female donor with ovarian cancer.

This receptor carries the CDR3 CASSLGDRANTEAFF. The DNA reads TGTGCCAGCAGCTTAGGGGACAGGGCAAACACTGAAGCTTTCTTT. Recombination linked TRBV13 to TRBJ1-1, with 8 bases in between that match TRBD1. The germline V gene encodes CDR1 PRHDT and CDR2 FYEKMQ (reference sequence). The CDR3 spans 15 residues, from the cysteine through the phenylalanine. Solely the CDR3 DNA is kept, with 45 bases framed from the first base. Here V drops 0 bases and J drops 2 bases, and the junction holds 2 bases not matched to any gene.